This entry describes one TCR beta chain. These data originate in a study of blood T cell repertoires in COVID-19. Overall study: The study drew acute and convalescent COVID-19 samples from the United States, Italy and Spain. In each case, the material was cDNA or gDNA derived from T cells, B-cell-depleted T cells, or PBMCs.

Methods used by the authors: Scientists estimated how many nucleated cells there were by amplifying reference gene primers. Generated by immunoSEQ multiplex PCR, the TCRdb table keeps only in-frame clones and is missing some. The DNA was the basis for D and trimming; V, J and clone size are from that table. The repertoire holds around 220,000 clones, with around 88% as singletons. The sequenced material came from peripheral blood. The sequence was collected from a man between 18 and 29 years old with active or convalescent COVID-19.

The chain's CDR3 is CASSQIIGEGEETQYF. CDR3 DNA sequence: TGTGCCAGCAGCCAAATCATCGGAGAGGGAGAGGAGACCCAGTACTTC. The chain carries TRBV3-1 (or the pseudogene TRBV3-2) and TRBJ2-5, with D tentatively TRBD2 (5 bases). V lost 2 bases and J lost 5, with 18 bases in between. The CDR3 has 16 amino acids. Germline V lookup: CDR1 LGHDT, CDR2 YNNKEL (reference sequence).